This TCR beta chain comes out of a study of blood T cell repertoires in COVID-19. In the study overall: The samples span acute and convalescent COVID-19 from the United States, Italy and Spain. The analysed material was cDNA or gDNA that came from T cells, B-cell-depleted T cells, or PBMCs.

Individuals drawn from 24 US areas were about 18 to 100 years old. CDR1 SGHTA and CDR2 FQGNSA come from the germline V gene. This CDR3 is 18 amino acids long. Germline trimming cut 5 bases from V and 7 bases from J; bases unmatched to any gene: 17. Method: immunoSEQ multiplex PCR; TCRdb's copy keeps in-frame clones and lacks some. The sample contains more than 250,000 clones, 87% of which appear only once. The chain carries TRBV7-2 and TRBJ2-1, with 10 bases identical to TRBD2. The TCR originated in a woman aged 30 to 39 who had recovered from COVID-19. Sequencing input: PBMCs or T cells enriched from blood (not recorded which). CDR3 bases: TGTGCCAGCAGCCCCTCCCCCTCGCAGCGGGGGGGCTATAATGAGCAGTTCTTC. It specifies CASSPSPSQRGGYNEQFF.